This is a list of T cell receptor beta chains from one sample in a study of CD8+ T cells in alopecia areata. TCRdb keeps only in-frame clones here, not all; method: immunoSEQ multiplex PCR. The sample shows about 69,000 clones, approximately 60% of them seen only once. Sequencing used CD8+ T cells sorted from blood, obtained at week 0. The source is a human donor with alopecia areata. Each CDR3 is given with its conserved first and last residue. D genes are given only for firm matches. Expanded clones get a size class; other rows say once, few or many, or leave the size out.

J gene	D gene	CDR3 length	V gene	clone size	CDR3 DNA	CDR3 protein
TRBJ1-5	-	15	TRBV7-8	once	TGTGCCAGCAGCCCCCTGATCGGTAGAAATCAGCCCCAGCATTTT	CASSPLIGRNQPQHF
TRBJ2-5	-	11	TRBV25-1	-	TGTGCCAGCAGTGTTCAAGAGACCCAGTACTTC	CASSVQETQYF
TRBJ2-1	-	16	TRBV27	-	TGTGCCAGCAGTTTGGGGCAGCCGGACTTTTACAATGAGCAGTTCTTC	CASSLGQPDFYNEQFF
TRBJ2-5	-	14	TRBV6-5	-	TGTGCCAGCAGTTACCTGGGGGGCGTGGAGACCCAGTACTTC	CASSYLGGVETQYF
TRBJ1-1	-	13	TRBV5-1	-	TGCGCCAGCAGTGGAGGCACGAACACTGAAGCTTTCTTT	CASSGGTNTEAFF
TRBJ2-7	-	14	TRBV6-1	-	TGTGCCAGCATAGATCCAGGAGCTACCTACGAGCAGTACTTC	CASIDPGATYEQYF
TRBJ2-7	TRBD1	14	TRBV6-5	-	TGTGCCAGCAGCTACGGACAGGACGTCTACGAGCAGTACTTC	CASSYGQDVYEQYF
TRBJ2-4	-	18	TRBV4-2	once	TGTGCCAGCAGCCCAGGTCAACTTGGTCACAAAGCCAAAAACATTCAGTACTTC	CASSPGQLGHKAKNIQYF
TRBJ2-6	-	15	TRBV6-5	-	TGTGCCAGCAGTTACACTGAGAAGGGGGCCAACGTCCTGACTTTC	CASSYTEKGANVLTF
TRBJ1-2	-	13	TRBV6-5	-	TGTGCCAGCAGTACAGGGACTAACTATGGCTACACCTTC	CASSTGTNYGYTF
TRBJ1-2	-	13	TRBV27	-	TGTGCCAGCAGTTTTAACGTAAACTATGGCTACACCTTC	CASSFNVNYGYTF
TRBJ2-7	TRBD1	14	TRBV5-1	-	TGCGCCAGCAGCTTGGAGACAGGGGCTGACGAGCAGTACTTC	CASSLETGADEQYF
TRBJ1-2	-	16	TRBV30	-	TGTGCCTGGAGTGCAGGAATCGGACAACGCAACTATGGCTACACCTTC	CAWSAGIGQRNYGYTF
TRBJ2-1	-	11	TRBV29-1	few	TGCAGCGTTGAAGATGGCAATGAGCAGTTCTTC	CSVEDGNEQFF
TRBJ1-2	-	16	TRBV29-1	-	TGCAGCGTTTGGACGGAGGATGGTGTTGTCGGCTATGGCTACACCTTC	CSVWTEDGVVGYGYTF
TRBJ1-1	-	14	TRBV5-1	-	TGCGCCAGCAGCTTATCGGACGGAAACACTGAAGCTTTCTTT	CASSLSDGNTEAFF
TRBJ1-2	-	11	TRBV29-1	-	TGCAGCGTTGTGGACATTTATGGCTACACCTTC	CSVVDIYGYTF
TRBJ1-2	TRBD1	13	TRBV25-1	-	TGTGCCAGCAATCAGGGGGGACCTTATGGCTACACCTTC	CASNQGGPYGYTF
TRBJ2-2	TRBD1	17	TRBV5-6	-	TGTGCCAGCAGCTATGGCGGACAGGGCAAGGTACCCGGGGAGCTGTTTTTT	CASSYGGQGKVPGELFF
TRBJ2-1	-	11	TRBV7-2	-	TGTGCCAGCAGCTTAGAGGATGAGCAGTTCTTC	CASSLEDEQFF
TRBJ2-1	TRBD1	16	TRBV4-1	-	TGCGCCAGCAGCCAAGTCGGGACAGGGGGTGACAATGAGCAGTTCTTC	CASSQVGTGGDNEQFF
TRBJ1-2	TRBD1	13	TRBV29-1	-	TGCAGCGTCCTGACAGGGAGTCAGGATGGCTACACCTTC	CSVLTGSQDGYTF
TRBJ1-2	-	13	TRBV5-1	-	TGCGCCAGCAGCTTGGGCAGGGAGGATGGCTACACCTTC	CASSLGREDGYTF
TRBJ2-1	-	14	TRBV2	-	TGTGCCAGCAGTACCTTTGGGGGAGAGGATGAGCAGTTCTTC	CASSTFGGEDEQFF
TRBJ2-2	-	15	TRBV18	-	TGTGCCAGCTCACCACCGAGACCCGGGTCCGGGGAGCTGTTTTTT	CASSPPRPGSGELFF
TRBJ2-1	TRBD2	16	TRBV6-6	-	TGTGCCAGCAGTTACTCGCGGGCGGGAGATGGAAATGAGCAGTTCTTC	CASSYSRAGDGNEQFF
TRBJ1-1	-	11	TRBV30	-	TGTGCCTGGAGTGTATCCACTGAAGCTTTCTTT	CAWSVSTEAFF
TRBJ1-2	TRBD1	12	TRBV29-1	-	TGCAGCGTAGAGACAGGGGACTATGGCTACACCTTC	CSVETGDYGYTF
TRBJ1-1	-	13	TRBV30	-	TGTGCCTGGGCGGTGGGGGGGCCCACTGAAGCTTTCTTT	CAWAVGGPTEAFF
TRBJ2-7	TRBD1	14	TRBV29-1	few	TGCAGCGTTGAAGATCAGGGACAGTCCTACGAGCAGTACTTC	CSVEDQGQSYEQYF
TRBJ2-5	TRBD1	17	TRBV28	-	TGTGCCAGCAGATCCGGGACAGGGGGCTTTCGGCAAGAGACCCAGTACTTC	CASRSGTGGFRQETQYF
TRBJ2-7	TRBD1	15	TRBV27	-	TGTGCCAGCAGTTTCGAAGGGACAGGGGGATACGAGCAGTACTTC	CASSFEGTGGYEQYF
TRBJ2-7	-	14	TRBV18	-	TGTGCCAGCTCACCCGGACTTAGCGCCTACGAGCAGTACTTC	CASSPGLSAYEQYF
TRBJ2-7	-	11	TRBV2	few	TGTGCCAGCACAGGCGGATACGAGCAGTACTTC	CASTGGYEQYF
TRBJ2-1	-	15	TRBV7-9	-	TGTGCCAGCAGCCCCGGACGGAGCTCCTACAATGAGCAGTTCTTC	CASSPGRSSYNEQFF
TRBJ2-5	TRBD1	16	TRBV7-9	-	TGTGCCAGCAGCCCCCTCCGGGGACAGGGCTTGGAGACCCAGTACTTC	CASSPLRGQGLETQYF
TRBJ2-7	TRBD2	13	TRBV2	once	TGTGCCAGCAGCTCAGCGGGAGGACAAGAGCAGTACTTC	CASSSAGGQEQYF
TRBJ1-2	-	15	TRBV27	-	TGTGCCAGCAGTCTTACCAAGGGTCGGGGTAATGGCTACACCTTC	CASSLTKGRGNGYTF
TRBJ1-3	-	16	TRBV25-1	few	TGTGCCAGCAGTGAAGCAAAGGGAGGGGTTGGAAACACCATATATTTT	CASSEAKGGVGNTIYF
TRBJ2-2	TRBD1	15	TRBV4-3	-	TGCGCCAGCAGCCGAGACAGGGGGTCCACCGGGGAGCTGTTTTTT	CASSRDRGSTGELFF
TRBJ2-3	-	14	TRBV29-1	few	TGCAGCGCGACAGAGGTCTCAGTCCCAGATACGCAGTATTTT	CSATEVSVPDTQYF
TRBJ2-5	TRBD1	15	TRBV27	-	TGTGCCAGCAGCCCCCTGGCAGGGGGCTGGGAGACCCAGTACTTC	CASSPLAGGWETQYF
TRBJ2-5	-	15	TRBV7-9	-	TGTGCCAGCAGCCCCCCGGGACCTCCGGCGGAGACCCAGTACTTC	CASSPPGPPAETQYF
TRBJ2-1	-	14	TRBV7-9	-	TGTGCCAGCAGCTTCTATGACTCCTACAATGAGCAGTTCTTC	CASSFYDSYNEQFF
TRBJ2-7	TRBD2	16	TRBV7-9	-	TGTGCCAGCAGCTTAGTGGCCGGGACTAGCTCCTACGAGCAGTACTTC	CASSLVAGTSSYEQYF